This T cell receptor beta chain is from a study of blood T cell repertoires in COVID-19. Deletions cut 1 base from V and 0 bases from J, with 3 bases between. CDR1 and CDR2 (germline): MDHEN, SYDVKM. The CDR3 loop spans 14 amino acids. Participant-given clinical history determined each cohort assignment. Some clones are missing from TCRdb's copy, which holds only in-frame ones; the method was immunoSEQ multiplex PCR. The repertoire holds fewer than 400,000 clones, with over 80% as singletons. This clone was detected only a few times. The clonotype comes from a man aged 25 to 45 who had recovered from COVID-19. The sample comprised PBMCs or T cells enriched from blood (not recorded which). V and J are TRBV28 and TRBJ1-4; D not certain. In nucleotides, the CDR3 is TGTGCCAGCAGTTTATACTCAACTAATGAAAAACTGTTTTTT. Protein: CASSLYSTNEKLFF.